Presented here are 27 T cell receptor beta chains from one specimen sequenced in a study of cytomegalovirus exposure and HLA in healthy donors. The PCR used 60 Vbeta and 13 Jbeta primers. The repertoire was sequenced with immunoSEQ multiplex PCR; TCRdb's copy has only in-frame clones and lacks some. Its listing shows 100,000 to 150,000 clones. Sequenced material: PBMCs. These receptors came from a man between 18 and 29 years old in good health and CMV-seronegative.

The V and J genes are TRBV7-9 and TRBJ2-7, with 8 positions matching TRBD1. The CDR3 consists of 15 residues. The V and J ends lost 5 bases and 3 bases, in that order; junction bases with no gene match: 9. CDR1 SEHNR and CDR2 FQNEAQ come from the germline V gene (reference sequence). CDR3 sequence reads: CASSTGQGRVYEQYF. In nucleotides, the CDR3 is TGTGCCAGCAGCACTGGACAGGGTAGGGTCTACGAGCAGTACTTC.

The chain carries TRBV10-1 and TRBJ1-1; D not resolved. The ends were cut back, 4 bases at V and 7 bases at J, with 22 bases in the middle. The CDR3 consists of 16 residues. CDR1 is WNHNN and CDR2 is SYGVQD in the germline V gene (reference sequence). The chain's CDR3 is CASSAPESRGVGEAFF. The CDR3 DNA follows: TGCGCCAGCAGTGCCCCCGAGTCGCGCGGGGTTGGTGAAGCTTTCTTT.

The CDR3 DNA sequence: TGTGCCAGCAGGGACAGGGAGGAATCCTACGAGCAGTACTTC. It specifies CASRDREESYEQYF. This chain uses TRBV28 with TRBJ2-7, with TRBD1 identical over 8 bases. The trim removed 6 bases at V and 1 base at J, leaving 5 bases unmatched. The CDR3 spans 14 residues. Germline CDR1 reads MDHEN; CDR2 reads SYDVKM.

The CDR3 bases are TGTGCCAGCAGCTTAAGGTTAGGGACACGACATACTGAAGCTTTCTTT. Its protein product is CASSLRLGTRHTEAFF. This chain connects TRBV7-6 to TRBJ1-1; tentative D call: TRBD1 (6 bases). This CDR3 has 16 amino acids. Between the trimmed V and J ends, which lost 2 bases and 5 bases, there was a span of 18 bases. Per the germline V gene, CDR1 is SGHVS and CDR2 is FNYEAQ.

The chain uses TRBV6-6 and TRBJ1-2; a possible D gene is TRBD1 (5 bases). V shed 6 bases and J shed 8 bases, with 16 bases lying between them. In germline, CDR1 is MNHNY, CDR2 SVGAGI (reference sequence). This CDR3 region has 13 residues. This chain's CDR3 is CASSREAGLGYTF. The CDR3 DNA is TGTGCCAGCAGCCGAGAAGCAGGGCTAGGCTACACCTTC.

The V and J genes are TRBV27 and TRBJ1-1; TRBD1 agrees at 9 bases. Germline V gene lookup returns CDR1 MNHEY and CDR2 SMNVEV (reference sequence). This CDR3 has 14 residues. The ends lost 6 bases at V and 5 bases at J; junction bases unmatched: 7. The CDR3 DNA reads TGTGCCAGCAGGAAACAGGGGGCGCTAACTGAAGCTTTCTTT. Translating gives CASRKQGALTEAFF.

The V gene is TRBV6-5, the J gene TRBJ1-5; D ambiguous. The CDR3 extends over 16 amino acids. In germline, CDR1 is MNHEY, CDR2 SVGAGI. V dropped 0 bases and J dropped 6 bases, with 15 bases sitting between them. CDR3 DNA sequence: TGTGCCAGCAGTTACTCGATTGTGGAGACCGGTCAGCCCCAGCATTTT. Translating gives CASSYSIVETGQPQHF.

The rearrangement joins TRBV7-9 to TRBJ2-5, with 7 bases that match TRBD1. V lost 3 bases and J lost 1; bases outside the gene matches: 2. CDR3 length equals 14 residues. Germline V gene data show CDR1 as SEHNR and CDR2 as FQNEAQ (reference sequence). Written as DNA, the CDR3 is TGTGCCAGCAGCTTCAGACAGGGCCAAGAGACCCAGTACTTC. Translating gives CASSFRQGQETQYF. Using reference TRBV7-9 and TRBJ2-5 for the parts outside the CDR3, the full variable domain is DTGVSQNPRHKITKRGQNVTFRCDPISEHNRLYWYRQTLGQGPEFLTYFQNEAQLEKSRLLSDRFSAERPKGSFSTLEIQRTEQGDSAMYLCASSFRQGQETQYFGPGTRLLVL.

The CDR3, as DNA: TGCGCCAGCAGCCAAGGGGCTGCGGGAAGCTCCTACAATGAGCAGTTCTTC. This encodes CASSQGAAGSSYNEQFF. This chain joins TRBV4-1 and TRBJ2-1; the D gene is possibly TRBD2 (6 bases). There are 17 residues in the CDR3. Trimming took 1 base from V and 0 from J, leaving 13 bases between them. CDR1 MGHRA and CDR2 YSYEKL come from the germline V gene.

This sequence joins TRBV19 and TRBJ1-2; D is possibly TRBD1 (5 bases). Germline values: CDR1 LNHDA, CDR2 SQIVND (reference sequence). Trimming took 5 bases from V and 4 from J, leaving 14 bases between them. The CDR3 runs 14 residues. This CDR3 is CASSSTVGSYGYTF. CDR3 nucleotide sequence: TGTGCCAGTAGTTCGACAGTAGGAAGCTATGGCTACACCTTC.

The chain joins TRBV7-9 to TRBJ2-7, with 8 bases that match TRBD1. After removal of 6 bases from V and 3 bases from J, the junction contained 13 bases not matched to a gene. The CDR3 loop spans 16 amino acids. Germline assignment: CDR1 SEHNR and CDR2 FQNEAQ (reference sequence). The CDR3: CASSQTQGDWLYEQYF. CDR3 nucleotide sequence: TGTGCCAGCAGTCAGACACAGGGGGACTGGCTCTACGAGCAGTACTTC.

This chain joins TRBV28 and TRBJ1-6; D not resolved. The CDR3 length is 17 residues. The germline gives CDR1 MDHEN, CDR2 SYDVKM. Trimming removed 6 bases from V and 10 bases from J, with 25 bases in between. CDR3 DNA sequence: TGTGCCAGCAGCCCCGTGGAGGGCCCTTTTGTCCGGTCACCCCTCCACTTT. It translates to CASSPVEGPFVRSPLHF.

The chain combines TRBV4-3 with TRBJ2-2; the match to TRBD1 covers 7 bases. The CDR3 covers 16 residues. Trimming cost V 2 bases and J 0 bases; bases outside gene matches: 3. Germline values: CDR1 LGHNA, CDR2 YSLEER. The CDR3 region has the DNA TGCGCCAGCAGCCAATACAGGGGATCGAACACCGGGGAGCTGTTTTTT. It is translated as CASSQYRGSNTGELFF.

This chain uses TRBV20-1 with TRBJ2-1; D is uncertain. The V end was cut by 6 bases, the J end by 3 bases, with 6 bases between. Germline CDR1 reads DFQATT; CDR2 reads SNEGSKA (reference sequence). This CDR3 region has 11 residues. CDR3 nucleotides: TGCAGTGCACTCTTCTACAATGAGCAGTTCTTC. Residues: CSALFYNEQFF.

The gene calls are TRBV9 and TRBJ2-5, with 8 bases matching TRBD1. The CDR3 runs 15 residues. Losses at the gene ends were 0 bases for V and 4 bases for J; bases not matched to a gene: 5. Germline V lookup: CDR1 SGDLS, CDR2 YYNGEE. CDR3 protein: CASSVGSGGRETQYF. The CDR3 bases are TGTGCCAGCAGCGTAGGGTCAGGGGGCCGAGAGACCCAGTACTTC. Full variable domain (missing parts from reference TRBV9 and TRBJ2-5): DSGVTQTPKHLITATGQRVTLRCSPRSGDLSVYWYQQSLDQGLQFLIQYYNGEERAKGNILERFSAQQFPDLHSELNLSSLELGDSALYFCASSVGSGGRETQYFGPGTRLLVL.

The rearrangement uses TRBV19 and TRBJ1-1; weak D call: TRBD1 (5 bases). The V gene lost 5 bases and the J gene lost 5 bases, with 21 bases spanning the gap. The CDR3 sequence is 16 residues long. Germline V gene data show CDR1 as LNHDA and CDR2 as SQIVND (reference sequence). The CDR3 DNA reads TGTGCCAGTAGTCCTGCCAGTTGGGCTGGGGGGACTGAAGCTTTCTTT. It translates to CASSPASWAGGTEAFF.

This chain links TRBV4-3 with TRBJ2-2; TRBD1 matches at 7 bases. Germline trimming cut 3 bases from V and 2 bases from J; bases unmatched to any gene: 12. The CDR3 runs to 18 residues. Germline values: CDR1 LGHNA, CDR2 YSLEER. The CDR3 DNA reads TGCGCCAGCAGCCAGAAACCGGGACAGCCGACAAACACCGGGGAGCTGTTTTTT. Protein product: CASSQKPGQPTNTGELFF.

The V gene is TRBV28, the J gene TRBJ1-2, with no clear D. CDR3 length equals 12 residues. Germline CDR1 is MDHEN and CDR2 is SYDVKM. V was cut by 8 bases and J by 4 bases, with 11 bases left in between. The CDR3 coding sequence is TGTGCCAGCGGAGGGAGCCCCTATGGCTACACCTTC. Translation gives CASGGSPYGYTF.

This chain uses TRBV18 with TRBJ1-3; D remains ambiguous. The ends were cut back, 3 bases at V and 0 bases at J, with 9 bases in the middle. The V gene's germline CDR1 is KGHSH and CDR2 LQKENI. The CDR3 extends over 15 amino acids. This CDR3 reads CASSPPGSSGNTIYF. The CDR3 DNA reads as TGTGCCAGCTCACCTCCAGGAAGCTCTGGAAACACCATATATTTT. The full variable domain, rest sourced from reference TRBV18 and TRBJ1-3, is NAGVMQNPRHLVRRRGQEARLRCSPMKGHSHVYWYRQLPEEGLKFMVYLQKENIIDESGMPKERFSAEFPKEGPSILRIQQVVRGDSAAYFCASSPPGSSGNTIYFGEGSWLTVV.

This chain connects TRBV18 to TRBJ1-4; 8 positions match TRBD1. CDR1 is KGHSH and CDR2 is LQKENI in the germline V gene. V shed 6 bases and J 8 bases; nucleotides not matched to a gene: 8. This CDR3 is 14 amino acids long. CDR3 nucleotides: TGTGCCAGCTCTATGACAGGGGTTGACGAAAAACTGTTTTTT. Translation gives CASSMTGVDEKLFF.

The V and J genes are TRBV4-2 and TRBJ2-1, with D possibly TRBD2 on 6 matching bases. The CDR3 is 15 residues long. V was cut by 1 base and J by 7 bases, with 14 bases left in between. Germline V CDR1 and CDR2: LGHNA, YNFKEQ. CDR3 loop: CASSQGVAEGNEQFF. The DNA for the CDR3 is TGTGCCAGCAGCCAAGGAGTGGCGGAGGGGAATGAGCAGTTCTTC.

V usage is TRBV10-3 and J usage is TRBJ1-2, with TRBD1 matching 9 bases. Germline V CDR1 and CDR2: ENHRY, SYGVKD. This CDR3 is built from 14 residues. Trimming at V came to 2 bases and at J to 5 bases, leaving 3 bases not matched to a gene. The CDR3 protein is CAISEPTGGYGYTF. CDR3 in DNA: TGTGCCATCAGTGAGCCGACAGGGGGGTATGGCTACACCTTC.

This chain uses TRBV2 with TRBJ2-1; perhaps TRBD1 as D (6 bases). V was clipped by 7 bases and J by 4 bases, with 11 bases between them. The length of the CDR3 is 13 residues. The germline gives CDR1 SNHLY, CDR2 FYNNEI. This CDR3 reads CASTRQGYNEQFF. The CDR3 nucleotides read TGTGCCAGCACCAGGCAGGGGTACAATGAGCAGTTCTTC.

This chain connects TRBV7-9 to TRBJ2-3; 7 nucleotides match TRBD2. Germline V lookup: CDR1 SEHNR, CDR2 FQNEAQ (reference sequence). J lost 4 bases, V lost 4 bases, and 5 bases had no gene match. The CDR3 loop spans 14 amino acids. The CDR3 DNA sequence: TGTGCCAGCAGCTCGTGGACTAGTCCAGATACGCAGTATTTT. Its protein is CASSSWTSPDTQYF.

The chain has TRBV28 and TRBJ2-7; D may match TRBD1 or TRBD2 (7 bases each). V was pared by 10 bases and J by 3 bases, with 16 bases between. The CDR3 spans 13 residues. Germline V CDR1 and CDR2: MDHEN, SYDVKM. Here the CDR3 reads CATRGGHLYEQYF. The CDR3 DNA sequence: TGTGCCACCAGGGGGGGGCACCTCTACGAGCAGTACTTC.

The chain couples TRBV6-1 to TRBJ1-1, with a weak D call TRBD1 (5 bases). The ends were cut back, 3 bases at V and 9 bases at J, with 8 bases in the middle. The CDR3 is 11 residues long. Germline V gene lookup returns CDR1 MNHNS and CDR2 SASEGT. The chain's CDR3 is CASSDRAQAFF. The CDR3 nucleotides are TGTGCCAGCAGTGACAGGGCTCAAGCTTTCTTT.

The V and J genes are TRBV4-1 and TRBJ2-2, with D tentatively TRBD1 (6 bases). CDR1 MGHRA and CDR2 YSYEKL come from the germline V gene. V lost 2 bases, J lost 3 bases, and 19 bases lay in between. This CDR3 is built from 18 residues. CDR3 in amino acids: CASSQHSDRLIDTGELFF. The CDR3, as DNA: TGCGCCAGCAGCCAACACTCAGACAGGTTGATTGACACCGGGGAGCTGTTTTTT.